This T cell receptor (beta chain) was profiled in a study of blood T cell repertoires in COVID-19. Study-wide background: Sources were T cells, B-cell-depleted T cells, or PBMCs; the material itself was cDNA or gDNA.

This clone was counted a single time. The V end was cut by 4 bases, the J end by 7 bases, with 12 bases between. CDR1 is KGHDR, CDR2 SFDVKD, per germline. The CDR3 extends over 14 amino acids. Source study methods: Estimation of nucleated cell counts relied on the amplification of reference gene primers. The method was immunoSEQ multiplex PCR; TCRdb's version includes in-frame clones alone and lacks a portion of them. The V and J calls and the clone size are those of that table, but D and trimming were determined from the DNA. The sample yields around 280,000 clones, 70% to 90% seen once. This chain links TRBV24-1 with TRBJ2-2; D is perhaps TRBD2 (6 bases). The source is a woman aged 25 to 39 who had recovered from COVID-19. The sequencing input was peripheral blood. The CDR3 loop is CATSDPGGGGELFF. As DNA, the CDR3 is TGTGCCACCAGTGACCCCGGGGGAGGCGGGGAGCTGTTTTTT.